One sample yielded the 2 T cell receptor beta chains listed below, sequenced in a study of regulatory T cells in long-lasting Graves disease. Time point of the sample: persistent/refractory GD, antithyroid drugs over 5 years with positive TRAb. Isolated PBMC RNA provided the starting material for the TCR library. Arm-PCR of CDR3 regions with iRepertoire HTBI primers generated TCR beta libraries. TCRdb fed the multiplex PCR reads into MiXCR, producing one record per CDR3 protein. The sample records 400,000 to 500,000 distinct CDR3 sequences, under 25% being singletons. The sample was peripheral blood mononuclear cells (PBMCs), taken when the disease was refractory, from a patient treated with antithyroid drugs. The receptors here all came from a female donor with Graves disease.

CDR3 region: CASTERGYSPTTNTEAFF. The CDR3 DNA reads TGTGCCAGTACCGAAAGGGGGTACAGCCCGACTACTAACACTGAAGCTTTCTTT. The V gene is TRBV19, the J gene TRBJ1-1; D possibly corresponds to TRBD1 (6 bases). The germline V and J ends were trimmed by 7 bases and 2 bases, with 26 bases remaining between them. The CDR3 is 18 residues long. Germline assignment: CDR1 LNHDA and CDR2 SQIVND (reference sequence). The full variable domain, completed using reference TRBV19 and TRBJ1-1, is DGGITQSPKYLFRKEGQNVTLSCEQNLNHDAMYWYRQDPGQGLRLIYYSQIVNDFQKGDIAEGYSVSREKKESFPLTVTSAQKNPTAFYLCASTERGYSPTTNTEAFFGQGTRLTVV.

This clonotype was counted at least ten times. The V call is TRBV7-9, the J call TRBJ2-5; 7 bases agree with TRBD2. The V segment lost 5 bases and the J segment 4 bases; nucleotides outside the gene matches: 7. Germline CDR1 and CDR2: SEHNR and FQNEAQ (reference sequence). This CDR3 comprises 14 residues. The CDR3 loop is CASSPRTSRETQYF. The CDR3 nucleotides are TGTGCCAGCAGCCCCCGGACTAGTAGAGAGACCCAGTACTTC.